Reported below is one T cell receptor beta chain. Its antigen is still unknown. This entry belongs to a study of blood T cells in healthy people across ages. The CDR3 totals 15 residues. Germline CDR1 and CDR2: MNHEY and SMNVEV (reference sequence). Trimming stripped 1 base from V and 5 bases from J, with 12 bases between. Findings and limits, study-wide: One million T cells yielded diversity estimates that were considered underestimates. Age advanced and TCR beta diversity per million T cells fell, roughly linearly.

A second roughly 7 to 12 cycle PCR used barcoded and J-beta primers. The authors tagged each cDNA molecule using a template-switch adaptor with 12 random nucleotides. TCRdb ran MiXCR on the 5' RACE reads and lists one entry per CDR3 protein. This table has about 1 million distinct CDR3 sequences, 35% to 55% appearing once. The genes are TRBV27 and TRBJ2-1; D is perhaps TRBD2 (6 bases). Sequenced sample: blood. The clonotype originates from a woman in her sixties or seventies in good health. In DNA form, the CDR3 reads TGTGCCAGCAGTTTATTGGGGGGAGTTGACAATGAGCAGTTCTTC. Encoded protein: CASSLLGGVDNEQFF.